Following are 27 T cell receptor beta chains from one sample sequenced in a study of T cells in Graves' hyperthyroidism and ophthalmopathy. RNA transcripts yielded amplified TCR beta CDR3 regions. The HTBI primer set was used in a first-round RT-PCR of the TCR CDR3. TCRdb redid the calling of the multiplex PCR reads with MiXCR, one entry per CDR3 protein. The sample lists about 640,000 distinct CDR3 sequences; about a fifth were seen once. The sequenced sample consisted of blood. The receptors shown here come from a man aged 25 to 45 with Graves' ophthalmopathy.

The chain combines TRBV20-1 with TRBJ2-3; 9 bases are shared with TRBD1. The CDR3 extends over 17 amino acids. V dropped 6 bases and J dropped 2; count of bases not matched to a gene: 15. Germline-derived CDR1 and CDR2 are DFQATT and SNEGSKA (reference sequence). The CDR3 is CSATDRGPTKYTDTQYF. CDR3 in DNA: TGCAGTGCCACGGACAGGGGCCCCACTAAGTACACAGATACGCAGTATTTT.

V and J are TRBV28 and TRBJ2-7; 9 bases match TRBD1. Germline CDR1 reads MDHEN; CDR2 reads SYDVKM. CDR3 length: 15 amino acids. The V segment lost 6 bases and the J segment 1 base; nucleotides outside the gene matches: 7. CDR3 in DNA: TGTGCCAGCAGCCTACAGGGGGCCGGGTCCTACGAGCAGTACTTC. Protein sequence: CASSLQGAGSYEQYF. Full variable domain (outside the CDR3, taken from reference TRBV28 and TRBJ2-7): DVKVTQSSRYLVKRTGEKVFLECVQDMDHENMFWYRQDPGLGLRLIYFSYDVKMKEKGDIPEGYSVSREKKERFSLILESASTNQTSMYLCASSLQGAGSYEQYFGPGTRLTVT.

J is TRBJ2-5 and V is TRBV7-9, with a weak D call TRBD2 (6 bases). CDR3 size: 15 residues. With 1 base removed from V and 1 base from J, the gap between germline ends came to 10 bases. Germline lookup yields CDR1 SEHNR and CDR2 FQNEAQ (reference sequence). The CDR3, as DNA: TGTGCCAGCAGCTTAGGGGTAGCGGTCCAAGAGACCCAGTACTTC. This sequence encodes CASSLGVAVQETQYF.

This clonotype was observed a few times. The genes are TRBV9 and TRBJ2-2; D may be TRBD1 or TRBD2 (6 bases each). The germline CDR1 and CDR2 sequences are SGDLS and YYNGEE. V lost 4 bases and J 6 bases, leaving 13 bases between the germline ends. The CDR3 covers 14 residues. CDR3 coding DNA: TGTGCCAGCAGCCTGAGGGGGGTTTCCGGGGAGCTGTTTTTT. It specifies CASSLRGVSGELFF.

The rearrangement joins TRBV28 to TRBJ2-3; D is perhaps TRBD1 (5 bases). Trimming stripped 4 bases from V and 4 bases from J, with 15 bases between. From germline, CDR1 is MDHEN and CDR2 SYDVKM. This CDR3 is 15 amino acids long. Here the CDR3 reads CASSSPPRAADTQYF. In DNA form, the CDR3 reads TGTGCCAGCAGTTCTCCCCCCAGGGCAGCAGATACGCAGTATTTT.

The chain carries TRBV6-1 and TRBJ2-1; D may be TRBD2 (10 bases). The germline V and J ends were trimmed by 2 bases and 0 bases, with 26 bases remaining between them. Germline V lookup: CDR1 MNHNS, CDR2 SASEGT. The CDR3 covers 21 residues. The CDR3 spells CASSEWDRVVLAGSSYNEQFF. CDR3 coding DNA: TGTGCCAGCAGTGAATGGGACAGGGTCGTACTAGCGGGAAGCTCCTACAATGAGCAGTTCTTC.

The chain links TRBV3-1 to TRBJ2-1; TRBD2 might be the D (5 bases). V lost 0 bases and J 5 bases, leaving 11 bases between the germline ends. The CDR3 length is 15 residues. Germline-derived CDR1 and CDR2 are LGHDT and YNNKEL (reference sequence). The CDR3 sequence: CASSQEKEANNEQFF. CDR3 in DNA: TGTGCCAGCAGCCAAGAAAAGGAGGCTAACAATGAGCAGTTCTTC.

This clonotype was counted many times. The V gene is TRBV11-2, the J gene TRBJ2-7; TRBD2 might be the D (6 bases). The CDR3 loop spans 17 amino acids. Looked up from germline, CDR1 is SGHAT and CDR2 is FQNNGV. Trimming removed 3 bases at V and 2 bases at J, with 20 bases between. The CDR3 sequence: CASSLWSRRAQTYEQYF. The DNA of the CDR3 is TGTGCCAGCAGCTTGTGGTCGAGGAGGGCGCAAACCTACGAGCAGTACTTC. Using reference TRBV11-2 and TRBJ2-7 for the parts outside the CDR3, the full variable domain is EAGVAQSPRYKIIEKRQSVAFWCNPISGHATLYWYQQILGQGPKLLIQFQNNGVVDDSQLPKDRFSAERLKGVDSTLKIQPAKLEDSAVYLCASSLWSRRAQTYEQYFGPGTRLTVT.

This clonotype appeared many times. The V and J genes are TRBV10-3 and TRBJ1-1; D unresolved. CDR1 and CDR2 from the germline V gene are ENHRY and SYGVKD. V lost 6 bases and J 4 bases, leaving 12 bases between the germline ends. The length of the CDR3 is 13 residues. This CDR3 reads CAISWEGGTEAFF. The CDR3 nucleotides read TGTGCCATCAGCTGGGAGGGAGGCACTGAAGCTTTCTTT.

The sample holds one count of this clonotype. The chain links TRBV7-2 to TRBJ2-2; 8 bases line up with TRBD2. V lost 7 bases and J lost 4; bases outside the gene matches: 5. This CDR3 spans 14 amino acids. Germline loops: CDR1 SGHTA, CDR2 FQGNSA. CDR3 bases: TGTGCCAGCACTTCACTAGCGGCCACCGGGGAGCTGTTTTTT. It encodes CASTSLAATGELFF.

This clonotype was detected ten times or more. The genes are TRBV28 and TRBJ2-5; 13 bases line up with TRBD2. The CDR3 totals 17 residues. With 2 bases clipped from V and 5 bases from J, the junction kept 8 bases outside the gene matches. Germline V gene lookup returns CDR1 MDHEN and CDR2 SYDVKM. CDR3 DNA sequence: TGTGCCAGCAGTTTACTCGGACTAGCGGGAGCGGAGGAGACCCAGTACTTC. Translated: CASSLLGLAGAEETQYF.

This clonotype has a handful of counts. This rearrangement joins TRBV6-2 or TRBV6-3 to TRBJ1-2; 9 bases are shared with TRBD1. This CDR3 is built from 16 residues. Per germline, CDR1 MNHEY and CDR2 SVGEGT. The V gene end was trimmed by 3 bases and the J gene end by 4 bases; junction bases not matched to a gene: 9. Here the CDR3 reads CASSYSGQGLSYGYTF. The CDR3 DNA reads as TGTGCCAGCAGTTATTCGGGACAGGGCCTCTCCTATGGCTACACCTTC.

The chain links TRBV7-9 to TRBJ1-1; maybe TRBD1 (6 bases). The CDR3 is 15 amino acids. Trimming took 1 base from V and 5 from J, leaving 14 bases between them. Germline V gene sequence: CDR1 SEHNR, CDR2 FQNEAQ (reference sequence). This CDR3 is CASSLGRGRLTEAFF. Written as DNA, the CDR3 is TGTGCCAGCAGCTTAGGTAGGGGGAGGCTGACTGAAGCTTTCTTT.

The chain couples TRBV6-5 to TRBJ2-5; 9 bases are shared with TRBD2. This CDR3 is built from 17 residues. In germline, CDR1 is MNHEY, CDR2 SVGAGI. The ends lost 2 bases at V and 5 bases at J; junction bases unmatched: 12. The CDR3 DNA reads as TGTGCCAGCAGTTACAGGGCTAGCGGGGCGGGATACGAGACCCAGTACTTC. It is translated as CASSYRASGAGYETQYF.

This chain uses TRBV28 with TRBJ1-5; 9 bases align to TRBD1. Germline CDR1 and CDR2: MDHEN and SYDVKM. The V and J ends lost 2 bases and 2 bases, in that order; junction bases with no gene match: 4. The CDR3 extends over 16 amino acids. For the CDR3, the DNA is TGTGCCAGCAGTTTAGGGGGACAGGGCGGCAATCAGCCCCAGCATTTT. It encodes CASSLGGQGGNQPQHF.

The chain couples TRBV30 to TRBJ1-2; D is unresolved. Trimming left V 0 bases short and J 8 bases short, with 10 bases between. The CDR3 is 12 residues long. The V gene's germline CDR1 is GTSNPN and CDR2 SVGIG (reference sequence). CDR3: CAWSVTDLGYTF. As DNA, the CDR3 is TGTGCCTGGAGTGTAACCGACTTAGGCTACACCTTC.

The rearrangement links TRBV30 to TRBJ1-1; 8 bases fit TRBD1. This CDR3 is 12 amino acids long. J gave up 5 bases and V 5 bases, and 4 bases lay outside the gene matches. In germline, CDR1 is GTSNPN, CDR2 SVGIG (reference sequence). CDR3 nucleotides: TGTGCCTGGTCCAGGGGGCCTACTGAAGCTTTCTTT. This translates into CAWSRGPTEAFF. The variable domain in full, completed from reference TRBV30 and TRBJ1-1, reads SQTIHQWPATLVQPVGSPLSLECTVEGTSNPNLYWYRQAAGRGLQLLFYSVGIGQISSEVPQNLSASRPQDRQFILSSKKLLLSDSGFYLCAWSRGPTEAFFGQGTRLTVV.

This clonotype appeared a few times. The chain couples TRBV4-1 to TRBJ2-3; D possibly corresponds to TRBD1 (5 bases). The V gene lost 5 bases and the J gene lost 4 bases, with 10 bases spanning the gap. The CDR3 runs to 13 residues. CDR1 and CDR2 (germline): MGHRA, YSYEKL. DNA for the CDR3: TGCGCCAGCAGCTACCAAGGGGCAGATACGCAGTATTTT. Amino acid sequence: CASSYQGADTQYF.

The J gene is TRBJ2-3, the V gene TRBV7-9; unclear D gene. This CDR3 has 16 residues. Germline CDR1 SEHNR, CDR2 FQNEAQ (reference sequence). V shed 3 bases and J shed 0 bases, with 13 bases lying between them. The DNA of the CDR3 is TGTGCCAGCAGCTTGAATCCACTTAAAAGCACAGATACGCAGTATTTT. Protein product: CASSLNPLKSTDTQYF. Drawing the rest from reference TRBV7-9 and TRBJ2-3, the complete variable domain is DTGVSQNPRHKITKRGQNVTFRCDPISEHNRLYWYRQTLGQGPEFLTYFQNEAQLEKSRLLSDRFSAERPKGSFSTLEIQRTEQGDSAMYLCASSLNPLKSTDTQYFGPGTRLTVL.

CDR3 protein: CAWTPPRREGELFF. For the CDR3, the DNA is TGTGCCTGGACACCCCCCCGCCGGGAAGGGGAGCTGTTTTTT. The rearrangement uses TRBV30 and TRBJ2-2, with D possibly being TRBD2 (5 bases). The germline V gene encodes CDR1 GTSNPN and CDR2 SVGIG (reference sequence). The CDR3 loop spans 14 amino acids. V lost 4 bases and J lost 8, with 17 bases in between.

V and J are TRBV6-2 or TRBV6-3 and TRBJ1-1; TRBD1 might be the D (6 bases). This CDR3 comprises 15 residues. The V end lost 7 bases, the J end lost 1 base, and 16 bases lay between the germline ends. Germline CDR1 reads MNHEY; CDR2 reads SVGEGT. CDR3: CASTLRGRRNTEAFF. CDR3 sequence (DNA): TGTGCCAGCACCTTGAGGGGGAGACGGAACACTGAAGCTTTCTTT.

V usage is TRBV12-3 or TRBV12-4 and J usage is TRBJ2-3; tentatively, D is TRBD2 (5 bases). Trimming stripped 11 bases from V and 4 bases from J, with 10 bases between. This CDR3 region has 11 residues. The CDR3 region has the DNA TGTGCCGTGTCCGGGGCAGATACGCAGTATTTT. Translated, it gives CAVSGADTQYF.

This clonotype was picked up many times. The chain links TRBV2 to TRBJ2-7; D uncertain. This CDR3 contains 10 residues. Trimming removed 3 bases at V and 4 bases at J, with 1 base between. Per the germline V gene, CDR1 is SNHLY and CDR2 is FYNNEI. The CDR3 spells CASSEYEQYF. CDR3 DNA sequence: TGTGCCAGCAGTGAGTACGAGCAGTACTTC. The variable domain in full, with the rest retrieved from reference TRBV2 and TRBJ2-7, is EPEVTQTPSHQVTQMGQEVILRCVPISNHLYFYWYRQILGQKVEFLVSFYNNEISEKSEIFDDQFSVERPDGSNFTLKIRSTKLEDSAMYFCASSEYEQYFGPGTRLTVT.

The V call is TRBV7-9, the J call TRBJ2-6, with unresolved D. Trimming took 11 bases from V and 0 from J, leaving 11 bases between them. Germline V CDR1 and CDR2: SEHNR, FQNEAQ (reference sequence). This CDR3 has 14 amino acids. The DNA of the CDR3 is TGTGCCGACATATCGGACTCTGGGGCCAACGTCCTGACTTTC. It translates to CADISDSGANVLTF.

The rearrangement links TRBV4-1 to TRBJ1-1; the D is unclear. This CDR3 region has 15 residues. With 1 base removed from V and 5 bases from J, the gap between germline ends came to 14 bases. Germline CDR1 and CDR2: MGHRA and YSYEKL. CDR3 DNA sequence: TGCGCCAGCAGCCAAGCCCCGCGCGCGGCGACTGAAGCTTTCTTT. Protein product: CASSQAPRAATEAFF.

There are many counts of this clonotype. This chain joins TRBV7-9 and TRBJ2-5; D may correspond to TRBD1 or TRBD2 (6 bases each). The CDR3 is 15 residues long. The V gene lost 5 bases and the J gene lost 4 bases, with 17 bases spanning the gap. The V gene's germline CDR1 is SEHNR and CDR2 FQNEAQ (reference sequence). CDR3 DNA: TGTGCCAGCAGCCCAGCCCCCCGGGGGCGAGAGACCCAGTACTTC. Translation gives CASSPAPRGRETQYF.

This clonotype has ten or more counts. The genes are TRBV20-1 and TRBJ2-1; 9 nucleotides align to TRBD1. CDR3 length equals 18 residues. The germline V gene encodes CDR1 DFQATT and CDR2 SNEGSKA (reference sequence). J was trimmed by 0 bases and V by 6 bases; bases with no gene match: 15. CDR3: CSAPVPGQGSGSYNEQFF. CDR3 DNA: TGCAGTGCACCAGTCCCGGGACAGGGATCAGGCTCCTACAATGAGCAGTTCTTC.